The 12 T cell receptor beta chains below come from one sample, sequenced in a study of T cell responses to AZD1222 COVID-19 vaccine. Here immunoSEQ multiplex PCR was the method, and the copy in TCRdb shows in-frame clones only, minus some. This table holds approximately 170,000 clones, just under 95% found once. The sequenced sample was peripheral blood, obtained on day 0 of AZD1222 vaccination. Every receptor here comes from an adult in good health.

J is TRBJ2-5 and V is TRBV18, with 7 bases fitting TRBD1. Germline-derived CDR1 and CDR2 are KGHSH and LQKENI. This CDR3 region has 16 residues. V shed 4 bases, J shed 3 bases, and the junction held 11 bases outside the gene matches. CDR3 sequence (DNA): TGTGCCAGCTCACTTTACACCGGGACAGTAAAAGAGACCCAGTACTTC. Protein sequence: CASSLYTGTVKETQYF. The variable domain in full, with the rest retrieved from reference TRBV18 and TRBJ2-5, is NAGVMQNPRHLVRRRGQEARLRCSPMKGHSHVYWYRQLPEEGLKFMVYLQKENIIDESGMPKERFSAEFPKEGPSILRIQQVVRGDSAAYFCASSLYTGTVKETQYFGPGTRLLVL.

The V gene is TRBV5-1, the J gene TRBJ2-1, with D tentatively TRBD1 (6 bases). The germline V and J ends were trimmed by 0 bases and 9 bases, with 16 bases remaining between them. Germline CDR1 reads SGHRS; CDR2 reads YFSETQ. The CDR3 totals 15 residues. The CDR3 here is CASSLAAGVEGEQFF. DNA for the CDR3: TGCGCCAGCAGCTTGGCCGCAGGGGTCGAGGGTGAGCAGTTCTTC.

This sequence joins TRBV3-1 (or the pseudogene TRBV3-2) and TRBJ1-5; TRBD1 matches 11 bases. In germline, CDR1 is LGHDT, CDR2 YNNKEL (reference sequence). The J segment lost 5 bases and the V segment lost 4 bases, leaving 4 bases of the junction unmatched. This CDR3 spans 15 amino acids. CDR3 coding DNA: TGTGCCAGCAGCCTCGGGACAGGGGGATATCAGCCCCAGCATTTT. The encoded protein is CASSLGTGGYQPQHF.

The genes are TRBV4-1 and TRBJ1-5; TRBD1 matches 8 bases. CDR1 and CDR2 from the germline V gene are MGHRA and YSYEKL. The CDR3 consists of 15 residues. With V trimmed by 1 base and J by 7 bases, 6 bases remained unmatched. CDR3 protein: CASSQGQQGVQPQHF. CDR3 nucleotide sequence: TGCGCCAGCAGCCAAGGACAACAGGGGGTGCAGCCCCAGCATTTT.

The rearrangement links TRBV10-2 to TRBJ2-1, with D unclear. Germline CDR1 is WSHSY and CDR2 is SAAADI. The CDR3 is made up of 12 amino acids. Trimming pared 1 base from V and 9 bases from J, leaving 7 bases between. CDR3 in DNA: TGCGCCAGCAGTGAGTTACTATTTGAGCAGTTCTTC. Protein: CASSELLFEQFF.

The count of this clone is one. This chain connects TRBV5-4 to TRBJ2-1; 12 positions agree with TRBD1. V was pared by 4 bases and J by 7 bases, with 9 bases of the junction left unmatched. The length of the CDR3 is 16 residues. Germline CDR1 SGHNT, CDR2 YYREEE (reference sequence). CDR3 in DNA: TGTGCCAGCAGCGGCTACGGGACAGGGGGCGAAAATGAGCAGTTCTTC. Its protein product is CASSGYGTGGENEQFF.

This clone was counted between two and nine times. At the DNA level, this CDR3 is encoded by other sequences in the same sample as well. The chain recombines TRBV12-3 or TRBV12-4 with TRBJ1-3; D not certain. With 2 bases removed from V and 2 bases from J, the gap between germline ends came to 1 base. This CDR3 spans 12 amino acids. CDR3 residues: CASSLTGNTIYF. CDR3 nucleotide sequence: TGTGCCAGCAGTTTAACTGGAAACACCATATATTTT.

This chain uses TRBV18 with TRBJ2-7; 10 positions agree with TRBD1. Trimming took 5 bases from V and 2 from J; bases not matched to a gene: 12. The CDR3 has 17 residues. From germline, CDR1 is KGHSH and CDR2 LQKENI. DNA of the CDR3: TGTGCCAGCTCAGAACTTGTCCCCGGGACAGGGGCCTACGAGCAGTACTTC. This codes for CASSELVPGTGAYEQYF.

The chain is built from TRBV9 and TRBJ1-1, with D perhaps TRBD1 (5 bases). V shed 1 base and J shed 1 base, with 8 bases lying between them. Per the germline V gene, CDR1 is SGDLS and CDR2 is YYNGEE. CDR3 length equals 14 residues. The CDR3 loop reads CASSVHTGNTEAFF. In nucleotides, the CDR3 is TGTGCCAGCAGCGTACACACAGGGAACACTGAAGCTTTCTTT.

The chain joins TRBV27 to TRBJ2-1, with D possibly called TRBD1 or TRBD2 (6 bases each). From germline, CDR1 is MNHEY and CDR2 SMNVEV (reference sequence). The ends were cut back, 0 bases at V and 3 bases at J, with 12 bases in the middle. The CDR3 consists of 16 residues. The CDR3 DNA reads as TGTGCCAGCAGTTTATCGCCGGGGGCCAACTACAATGAGCAGTTCTTC. Protein sequence: CASSLSPGANYNEQFF.

The V and J genes are TRBV27 and TRBJ2-7, with 9 bases that match TRBD1. Germline CDR1 is MNHEY and CDR2 is SMNVEV (reference sequence). V lost 6 bases and J lost 3; bases outside the gene matches: 3. The CDR3 totals 13 residues. The CDR3 DNA follows: TGTGCCAGCAGGTGGGGACAGGGCTACGAGCAGTACTTC. Translation: CASRWGQGYEQYF.

This sequence joins TRBV7-2 and TRBJ2-1; 14 bases map to TRBD2. Germline V gene data show CDR1 as SGHTA and CDR2 as FQGNSA. The V segment lost 5 bases and the J segment 7 bases; nucleotides outside the gene matches: 7. CDR3 length equals 16 residues. The CDR3 sequence is CASSPGGLAGGNEQFF. DNA of the CDR3: TGTGCCAGCAGCCCCGGCGGACTAGCGGGAGGAAATGAGCAGTTCTTC. The variable domain in full, with the rest retrieved from reference TRBV7-2 and TRBJ2-1, is GAGVSQSPSNKVTEKGKDVELRCDPISGHTALYWYRQSLGQGLEFLIYFQGNSAPDKSGLPSDRFSAERTGGSVSTLTIQRTQQEDSAVYLCASSPGGLAGGNEQFFGPGTRLTVL.